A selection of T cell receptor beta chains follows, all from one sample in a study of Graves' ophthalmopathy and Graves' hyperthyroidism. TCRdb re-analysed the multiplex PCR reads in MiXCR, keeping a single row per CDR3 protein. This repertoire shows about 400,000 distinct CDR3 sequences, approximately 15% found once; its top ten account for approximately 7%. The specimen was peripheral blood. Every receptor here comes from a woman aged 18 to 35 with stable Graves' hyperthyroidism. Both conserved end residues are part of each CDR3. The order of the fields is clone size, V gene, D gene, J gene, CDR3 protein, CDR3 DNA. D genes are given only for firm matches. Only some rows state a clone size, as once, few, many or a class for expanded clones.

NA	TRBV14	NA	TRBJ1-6	CASSHRQVPYNSPLLF	TGTGCCAGCAGCCATAGACAGGTCCCCTATAATTCACCCCTCCTCTTT
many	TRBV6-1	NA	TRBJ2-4	CASRPGTPKNIQYF	TGTGCCAGCAGACCCGGGACACCAAAAAACATTCAGTACTTC
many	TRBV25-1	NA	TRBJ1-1	CASSELAGPTEAFF	TGTGCCAGCAGTGAATTAGCAGGGCCCACTGAAGCTTTCTTT
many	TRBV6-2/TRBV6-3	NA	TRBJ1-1	CASSYSGLNTEAFF	TGTGCCAGCAGTTACTCGGGCCTGAACACTGAAGCTTTCTTT
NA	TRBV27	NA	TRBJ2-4	CASSLDGGRNIKNF	TGTGCCAGCAGTTTAGACGGGGGTAGGAACATTAAGAACTTC
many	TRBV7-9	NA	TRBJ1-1	CASSLGGANTEAFF	TGTGCCAGCAGTTTAGGAGGGGCGAACACTGAAGCTTTCTTT
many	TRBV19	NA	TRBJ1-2	CASRGIGYGYTF	TGTGCCAGTAGAGGTATCGGCTATGGCTACACCTTC
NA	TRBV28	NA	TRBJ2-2	CASSLWGWSDANTGELFF	TGTGCCAGCAGTTTATGGGGTTGGTCCGATGCGAACACCGGGGAGCTGTTTTTT
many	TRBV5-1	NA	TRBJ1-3	CASSRENGNTIYF	TGCGCCAGCAGCCGGGAAAATGGAAACACCATATATTTT
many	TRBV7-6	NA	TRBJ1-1	CASSRAETVNTEAFF	TGTGCCAGCAGCCGGGCCGAGACGGTGAACACTGAAGCTTTCTTT
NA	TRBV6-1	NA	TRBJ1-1	CASSLKTSGTEAFF	TGTGCCAGCAGTCTTAAGACAAGCGGGACTGAAGCTTTCTTT
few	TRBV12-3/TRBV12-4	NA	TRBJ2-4	CASSLLERGPKNIKYF	TGTGCCAGCAGTTTATTGGAAAGGGGCCCCAAAAACATTAAGTACTTC
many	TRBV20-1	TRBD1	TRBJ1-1	CSAIRTGTLTEAFF	TGCAGTGCTATCAGGACAGGGACCCTCACTGAAGCTTTCTTT
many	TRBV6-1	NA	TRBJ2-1	CASSDRGVQNEQFF	TGTGCCAGCAGTGACAGGGGGGTGCAGAATGAGCAGTTCTTC
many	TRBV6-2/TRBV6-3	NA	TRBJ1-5	CASNDSNQPQHF	TGTGCCAGCAACGATAGCAATCAGCCCCAGCATTTT
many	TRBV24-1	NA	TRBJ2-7	CATSDSGLGEQYF	TGTGCCACCAGTGATTCAGGCTTGGGGGAGCAGTACTTC
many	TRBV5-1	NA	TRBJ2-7	CASSSDSEQYF	TGCGCCAGCAGCTCCGACTCCGAGCAGTACTTC
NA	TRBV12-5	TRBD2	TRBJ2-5	CASGASGRVTETQCF	TGTGCTAGTGGAGCTAGCGGGAGGGTCACGGAGACCCAGTGCTTC
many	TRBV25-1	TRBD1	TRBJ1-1	CASTPTGTVRTEAFF	TGTGCCAGCACCCCGACAGGGACGGTGAGGACTGAAGCTTTCTTT
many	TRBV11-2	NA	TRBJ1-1	CASSFPGRSENTEAFF	TGTGCCAGCAGCTTTCCAGGGCGGTCGGAGAACACTGAAGCTTTCTTT
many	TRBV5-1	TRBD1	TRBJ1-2	CASSSAGTDNGYTF	TGCGCCAGCAGCTCCGCCGGGACAGACAATGGCTACACCTTC
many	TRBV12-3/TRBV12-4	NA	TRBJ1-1	CASSPGDTEAFF	TGTGCCAGCAGCCCCGGGGATACTGAAGCTTTCTTT
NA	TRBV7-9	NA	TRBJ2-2	CASSLPGGELFF	TGTGCCAGCAGCCTCCCAGGGGGGGAGCTGTTTTTT
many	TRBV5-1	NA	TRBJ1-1	CASSFSWVTEAFF	TGCGCCAGCAGCTTTTCATGGGTCACTGAAGCTTTCTTT
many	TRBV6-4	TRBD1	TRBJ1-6	CASSWDSSYNSPLHF	TGTGCCAGCTCCTGGGACAGCTCCTATAATTCACCCCTCCACTTT
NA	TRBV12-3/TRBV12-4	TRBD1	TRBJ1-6	CASSFTQGGSSPLHF	TGTGCCAGCAGTTTCACACAGGGGGGGAGTTCACCCCTCCACTTT
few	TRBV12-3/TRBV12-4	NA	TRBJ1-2	CASSPLLFGYTF	TGTGCCAGCAGTCCGCTCCTTTTTGGCTACACCTTC
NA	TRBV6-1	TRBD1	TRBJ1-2	CASSTTWTGSRYGYTF	TGTGCCAGCAGTACAACATGGACAGGGTCCCGCTATGGCTACACCTTC
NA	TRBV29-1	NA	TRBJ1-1	CITDSDAFF	TGCATCACGGACAGTGATGCTTTCTTT
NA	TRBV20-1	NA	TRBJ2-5	CSASIQQQETQYF	TGCAGTGCTAGTATACAGCAACAAGAGACCCAGTACTTC
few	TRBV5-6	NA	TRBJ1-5	CASSLAREKPQHF	TGTGCCAGCAGCTTGGCCAGGGAAAAGCCCCAGCATTTT
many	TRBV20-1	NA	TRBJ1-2	CSARQGGYGYTF	TGCAGTGCTAGACAGGGTGGCTATGGCTACACCTTC
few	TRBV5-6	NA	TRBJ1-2	CASSLWDTPNGYTF	TGTGCCAGCAGCCTCTGGGATACACCGAATGGCTACACCTTC
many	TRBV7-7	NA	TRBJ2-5	CASSSGTSQETQYF	TGTGCTAGCAGCTCCGGGACCAGCCAAGAGACCCAGTACTTC
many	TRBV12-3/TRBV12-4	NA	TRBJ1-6	CASSLRGGSPLHF	TGTGCCAGCAGTTTAAGGGGAGGATCACCCCTCCACTTT
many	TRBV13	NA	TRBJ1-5	CASSLGRAGAQPQHF	TGTGCCAGCAGCTTAGGCCGAGCAGGGGCTCAGCCCCAGCATTTT
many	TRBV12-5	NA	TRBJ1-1	CASGGDYLNTEAFF	TGTGCTAGTGGTGGGGACTACTTGAACACTGAAGCTTTCTTT
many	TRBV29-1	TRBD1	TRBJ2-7	CSVGSGTGAYEQYF	TGCAGCGTTGGCTCCGGGACAGGGGCCTACGAGCAGTACTTC
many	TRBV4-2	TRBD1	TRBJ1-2	CASSPIAGQGVANYGYTF	TGTGCCAGCAGCCCAATAGCGGGACAGGGGGTTGCTAACTATGGCTACACCTTC
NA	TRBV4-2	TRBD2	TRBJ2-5	CASSHRTSGGQKETQYF	TGTGCCAGCAGCCATAGGACTAGCGGGGGCCAGAAAGAGACCCAGTACTTC
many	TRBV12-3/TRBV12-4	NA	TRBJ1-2	CASRLTGRAPYGYTF	TGTGCCAGCAGGCTAACGGGGCGGGCCCCGTATGGCTACACCTTC
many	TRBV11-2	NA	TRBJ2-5	CASSLGPDGGETQYF	TGTGCCAGCAGCTTAGGACCTGACGGAGGAGAGACCCAGTACTTC
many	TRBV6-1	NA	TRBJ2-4	CASSEFWGLAKNIQYF	TGTGCCAGCAGTGAATTTTGGGGACTAGCCAAAAACATTCAGTACTTC
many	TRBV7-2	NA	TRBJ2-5	CASSRPEGEWTQYF	TGTGCCAGCAGCCGACCGGAGGGAGAGTGGACCCAGTACTTC
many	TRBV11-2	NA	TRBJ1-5	CASSFRFSQGWPQHF	TGTGCCAGCAGCTTTCGGTTCTCACAGGGATGGCCCCAGCATTTT
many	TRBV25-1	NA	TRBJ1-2	CASSVGPGYTF	TGTGCCAGCAGTGTCGGACCTGGCTACACCTTC
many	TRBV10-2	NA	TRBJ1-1	CASTKFVSGLGRTEAFF	TGCGCCAGCACAAAGTTCGTGTCAGGCCTTGGGAGGACTGAAGCTTTCTTT